A selection of T cell receptor beta chains follows, all from one sample in a study of blood T cell repertoires in COVID-19. The table came from immunoSEQ multiplex PCR; TCRdb's copy has only in-frame clones and leaves some out. The data contain 350,000 to 500,000 clones, around 90% of them seen just once; the ten biggest clones take up approximately 0.92%. The material sequenced was peripheral blood. The receptor set was obtained from a young man with COVID-19, enrolled during active disease. Each CDR3 is given with its conserved first and last residue. The order of the fields is D gene, J gene, V gene, clone size, CDR3 protein, CDR3 DNA. A D gene is named only where the DNA matches it firmly. The listing skips clone size in some rows; elsewhere it reads once, few, many or a size class.

TRBD2 | TRBJ2-3 | TRBV2 | . | CASSEAERGGSTDTQYF | TGTGCCAGCAGTGAAGCGGAGCGGGGGGGGAGCACAGATACGCAGTATTTT
TRBD1 | TRBJ1-1 | TRBV5-8 | . | CASSRDRVTNTEAFF | TGTGCCAGCAGCCGGGACAGGGTTACGAACACTGAAGCTTTCTTT
. | TRBJ2-3 | TRBV6-6 | . | CATVSAGEDTQYF | TGTGCCACCGTTTCGGCCGGAGAAGATACGCAGTATTTT
TRBD2 | TRBJ2-7 | TRBV28 | . | CASSWRGASSYEQYF | TGTGCCAGCAGTTGGCGGGGGGCCAGCTCCTACGAGCAGTACTTC
. | TRBJ2-5 | TRBV5-1 | once | CASSPASWQPGETQYF | TGCGCCAGCAGCCCGGCTTCTTGGCAACCAGGGGAGACCCAGTACTTC
. | TRBJ2-2 | TRBV2 | . | CASTRKAGAGGELFF | TGTGCCAGCACCCGGAAGGCGGGGGCCGGTGGGGAGCTGTTTTTT
. | TRBJ1-4 | TRBV27 | . | CASRTDATNEKLFF | TGTGCCAGCCGCACTGATGCAACTAATGAAAAACTGTTTTTT
. | TRBJ1-2 | TRBV3-1/TRBV3-2 | . | CASSLLTQGSYTF | TGTGCCAGCAGCCTCCTAACACAGGGTAGCTACACCTTC
. | TRBJ1-6 | TRBV5-4 | . | CASSLRGSPNSPLHF | TGTGCCAGCAGCTTGCGTGGCAGTCCGAATTCACCCCTCCACTTT
TRBD1 | TRBJ1-1 | TRBV18 | . | CASSPQGDRGTEAFF | TGTGCCAGCTCACCACAGGGGGACAGGGGAACTGAAGCTTTCTTT
. | TRBJ2-2 | TRBV29-1 | . | CSVTDGGPGTGELFF | TGCAGCGTGACGGACGGGGGGCCAGGCACCGGGGAGCTGTTTTTT
. | TRBJ1-2 | TRBV3-1/TRBV3-2 | . | CASSQDPGVGYTF | TGTGCCAGCAGCCAAGACCCAGGGGTTGGCTACACCTTC
. | TRBJ1-1 | TRBV7-3 | . | CASSPATGMNTEAFF | TGTGCCAGCAGCCCAGCGACAGGAATGAACACTGAAGCTTTCTTT
. | TRBJ2-7 | TRBV6-2/TRBV6-3 | . | CASSLGYEQYF | TGTGCCAGCAGTCTCGGCTACGAGCAGTACTTC
TRBD1 | TRBJ1-2 | TRBV25-1 | . | CASVPNSAGGFTHGYTF | TGTGCCAGCGTCCCCAATTCGGCAGGGGGCTTCACCCATGGCTACACCTTC
TRBD2 | TRBJ2-1 | TRBV18 | . | CASSPESLAGAEQFF | TGTGCCAGCTCACCAGAATCACTAGCGGGAGCTGAGCAGTTCTTC